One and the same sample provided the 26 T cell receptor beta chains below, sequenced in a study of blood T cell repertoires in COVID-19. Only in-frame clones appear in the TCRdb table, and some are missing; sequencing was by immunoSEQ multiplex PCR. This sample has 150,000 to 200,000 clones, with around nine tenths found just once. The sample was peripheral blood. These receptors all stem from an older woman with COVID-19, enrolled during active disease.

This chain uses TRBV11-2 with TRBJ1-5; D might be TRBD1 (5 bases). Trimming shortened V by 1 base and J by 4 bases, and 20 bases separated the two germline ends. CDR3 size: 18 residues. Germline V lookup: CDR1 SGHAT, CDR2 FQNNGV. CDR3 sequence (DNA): TGTGCCAGCAGCTTAGGTTATGGGGCGGGGAGTCGGAATCAGCCCCAGCATTTT. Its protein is CASSLGYGAGSRNQPQHF.

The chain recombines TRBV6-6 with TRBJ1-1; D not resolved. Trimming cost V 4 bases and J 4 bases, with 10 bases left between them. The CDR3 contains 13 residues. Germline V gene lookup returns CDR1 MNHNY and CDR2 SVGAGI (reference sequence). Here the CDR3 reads CASSLLEGTEAFF. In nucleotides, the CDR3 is TGTGCCAGCAGTTTGCTGGAGGGCACTGAAGCTTTCTTT.

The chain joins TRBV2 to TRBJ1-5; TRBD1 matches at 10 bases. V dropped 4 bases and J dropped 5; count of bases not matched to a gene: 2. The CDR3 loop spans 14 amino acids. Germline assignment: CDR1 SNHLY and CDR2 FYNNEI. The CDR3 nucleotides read TGTGCCAGCAGTGGACAGGGGGCATATCAGCCCCAGCATTTT. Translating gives CASSGQGAYQPQHF.

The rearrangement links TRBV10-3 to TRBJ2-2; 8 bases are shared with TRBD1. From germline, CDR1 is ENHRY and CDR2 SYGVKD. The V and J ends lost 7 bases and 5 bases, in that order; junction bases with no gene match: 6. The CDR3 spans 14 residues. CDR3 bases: TGTGCCATCACCCGGCAGGGGGCAACCGGGGAGCTGTTTTTT. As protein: CAITRQGATGELFF.

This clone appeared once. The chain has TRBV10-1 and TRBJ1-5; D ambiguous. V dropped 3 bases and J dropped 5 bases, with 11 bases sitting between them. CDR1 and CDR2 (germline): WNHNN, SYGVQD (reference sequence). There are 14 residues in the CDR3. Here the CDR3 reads CASSDDSTDQPQHF. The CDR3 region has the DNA TGCGCCAGCAGTGATGACTCAACGGATCAGCCCCAGCATTTT.

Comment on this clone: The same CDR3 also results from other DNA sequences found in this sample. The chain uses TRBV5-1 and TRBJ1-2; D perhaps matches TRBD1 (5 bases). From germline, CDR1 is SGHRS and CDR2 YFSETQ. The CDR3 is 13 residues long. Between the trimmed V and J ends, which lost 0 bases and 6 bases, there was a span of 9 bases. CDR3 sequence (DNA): TGCGCCAGCAGCTTGGGCAGGGAAGATGGCTACACCTTC. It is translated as CASSLGREDGYTF.

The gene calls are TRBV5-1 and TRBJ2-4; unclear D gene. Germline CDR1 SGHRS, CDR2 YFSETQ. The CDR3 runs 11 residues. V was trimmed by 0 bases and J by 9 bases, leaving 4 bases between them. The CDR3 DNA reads TGCGCCAGCAGCTTGGGCAGCATTCAGTACTTC. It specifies CASSLGSIQYF.

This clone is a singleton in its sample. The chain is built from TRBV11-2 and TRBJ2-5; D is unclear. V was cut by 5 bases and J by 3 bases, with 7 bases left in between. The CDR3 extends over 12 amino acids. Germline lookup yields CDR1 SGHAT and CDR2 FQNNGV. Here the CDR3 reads CASSLAEETQYF. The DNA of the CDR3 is TGTGCCAGCAGCCTGGCAGAAGAGACCCAGTACTTC.

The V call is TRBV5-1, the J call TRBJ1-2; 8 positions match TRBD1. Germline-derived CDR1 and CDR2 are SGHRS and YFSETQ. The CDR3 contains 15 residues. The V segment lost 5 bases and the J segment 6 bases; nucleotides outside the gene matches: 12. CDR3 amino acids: CASSLEGQEGDGYTF. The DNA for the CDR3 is TGCGCCAGCAGTCTTGAGGGACAGGAGGGTGATGGCTACACCTTC. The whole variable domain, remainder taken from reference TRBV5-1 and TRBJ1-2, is KAGVTQTPRYLIKTRGQQVTLSCSPISGHRSVSWYQQTPGQGLQFLFEYFSETQRNKGNFPGRFSGRQFSNSRSEMNVSTLELGDSALYLCASSLEGQEGDGYTFGSGTRLTVV.

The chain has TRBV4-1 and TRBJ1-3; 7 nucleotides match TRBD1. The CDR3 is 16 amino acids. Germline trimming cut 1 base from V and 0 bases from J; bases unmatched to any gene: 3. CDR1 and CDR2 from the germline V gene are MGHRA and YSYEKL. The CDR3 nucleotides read TGCGCCAGCAGCCAAGCCGGGACAGCCTCTGGAAACACCATATATTTT. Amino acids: CASSQAGTASGNTIYF.

The CDR3 loop reads CASSLGTVGYGYTF. In DNA, the CDR3 is TGCGCCAGCAGCTTAGGGACAGTTGGCTATGGCTACACCTTC. This sequence joins TRBV5-1 and TRBJ1-2; 7 bases are shared with TRBD1. The J segment lost 4 bases and the V segment lost 2 bases, leaving 5 bases of the junction unmatched. The CDR3 runs to 14 residues. Germline V CDR1 and CDR2: SGHRS, YFSETQ. Drawing the rest from reference TRBV5-1 and TRBJ1-2, the complete variable domain is KAGVTQTPRYLIKTRGQQVTLSCSPISGHRSVSWYQQTPGQGLQFLFEYFSETQRNKGNFPGRFSGRQFSNSRSEMNVSTLELGDSALYLCASSLGTVGYGYTFGSGTRLTVV.

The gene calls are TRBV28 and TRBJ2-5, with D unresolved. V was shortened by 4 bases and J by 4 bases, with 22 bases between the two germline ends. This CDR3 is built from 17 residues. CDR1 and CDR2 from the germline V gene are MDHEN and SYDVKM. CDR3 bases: TGTGCCAGCAGTTCCTCAAATTTAGACCAAAGAGGAGAGACCCAGTACTTC. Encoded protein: CASSSSNLDQRGETQYF. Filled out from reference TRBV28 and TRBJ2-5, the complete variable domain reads DVKVTQSSRYLVKRTGEKVFLECVQDMDHENMFWYRQDPGLGLRLIYFSYDVKMKEKGDIPEGYSVSREKKERFSLILESASTNQTSMYLCASSSSNLDQRGETQYFGPGTRLLVL.

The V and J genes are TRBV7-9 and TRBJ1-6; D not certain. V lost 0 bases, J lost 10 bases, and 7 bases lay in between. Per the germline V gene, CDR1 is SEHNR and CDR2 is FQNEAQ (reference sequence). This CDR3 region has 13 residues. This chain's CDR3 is CASSLAERSPLHF. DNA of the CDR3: TGTGCCAGCAGCTTAGCTGAGAGGTCACCCCTCCACTTT.

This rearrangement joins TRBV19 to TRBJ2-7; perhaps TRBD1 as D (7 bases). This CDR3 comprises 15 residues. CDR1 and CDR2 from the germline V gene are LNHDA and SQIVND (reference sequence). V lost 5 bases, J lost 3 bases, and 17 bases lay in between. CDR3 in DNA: TGTGCCAGTAGTGGGGGGACAGTCGGATTCTACGAGCAGTACTTC. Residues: CASSGGTVGFYEQYF.

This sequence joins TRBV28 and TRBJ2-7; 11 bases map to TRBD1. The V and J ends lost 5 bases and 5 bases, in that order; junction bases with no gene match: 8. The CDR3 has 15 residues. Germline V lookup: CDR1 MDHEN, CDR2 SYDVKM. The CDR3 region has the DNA TGTGCCAGCAGTCCATCCGGGACAGGGGGAAACGAGCAGTACTTC. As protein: CASSPSGTGGNEQYF.

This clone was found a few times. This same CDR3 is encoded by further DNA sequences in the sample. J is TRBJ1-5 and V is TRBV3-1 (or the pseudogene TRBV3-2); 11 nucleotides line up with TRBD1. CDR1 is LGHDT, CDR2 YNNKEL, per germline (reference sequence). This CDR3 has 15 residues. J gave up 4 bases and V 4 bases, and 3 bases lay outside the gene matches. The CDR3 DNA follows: TGTGCCAGCAGCCTCGGGACAGGGGGAAATCAGCCCCAGCATTTT. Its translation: CASSLGTGGNQPQHF.

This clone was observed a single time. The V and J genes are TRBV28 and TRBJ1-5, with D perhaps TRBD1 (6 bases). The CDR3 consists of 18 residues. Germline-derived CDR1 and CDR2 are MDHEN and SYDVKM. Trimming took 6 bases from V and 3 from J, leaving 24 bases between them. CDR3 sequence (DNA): TGTGCCAGCAGGCCTGCCCCCGGGACACAAGCCTTCAATCAGCCCCAGCATTTT. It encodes CASRPAPGTQAFNQPQHF.

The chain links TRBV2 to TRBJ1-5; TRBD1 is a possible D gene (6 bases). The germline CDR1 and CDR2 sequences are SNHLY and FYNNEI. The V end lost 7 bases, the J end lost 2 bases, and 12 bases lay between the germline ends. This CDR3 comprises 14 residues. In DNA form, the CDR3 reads TGTGCCAGCAAATGGAGACAGGGCAATCAGCCCCAGCATTTT. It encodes CASKWRQGNQPQHF.

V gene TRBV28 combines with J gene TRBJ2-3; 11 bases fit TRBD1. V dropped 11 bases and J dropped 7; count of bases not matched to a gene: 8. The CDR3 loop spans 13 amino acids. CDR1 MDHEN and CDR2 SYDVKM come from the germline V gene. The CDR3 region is CASADRGLNTQYF. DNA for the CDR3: TGTGCCTCCGCGGACAGGGGGCTAAATACGCAGTATTTT.

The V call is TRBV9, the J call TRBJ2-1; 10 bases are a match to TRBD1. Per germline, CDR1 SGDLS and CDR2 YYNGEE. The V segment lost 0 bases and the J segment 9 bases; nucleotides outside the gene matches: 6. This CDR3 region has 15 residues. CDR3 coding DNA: TGTGCCAGCAGCGTAGGACAGGGGGCTAGGGGTGAGCAGTTCTTC. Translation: CASSVGQGARGEQFF.

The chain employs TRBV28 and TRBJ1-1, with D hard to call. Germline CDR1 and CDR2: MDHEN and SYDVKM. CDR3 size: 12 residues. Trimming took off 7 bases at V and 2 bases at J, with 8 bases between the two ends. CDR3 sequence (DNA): TGTGCCAGCAACGGGAGAAACACTGAAGCTTTCTTT. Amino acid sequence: CASNGRNTEAFF. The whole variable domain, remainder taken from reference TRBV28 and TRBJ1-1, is DVKVTQSSRYLVKRTGEKVFLECVQDMDHENMFWYRQDPGLGLRLIYFSYDVKMKEKGDIPEGYSVSREKKERFSLILESASTNQTSMYLCASNGRNTEAFFGQGTRLTVV.

The CDR3 DNA reads TGTGCCAGCAGCTCCGACAGGGGGCTCGCGGGCTACAATGAGCAGTTCTTC. Its translation: CASSSDRGLAGYNEQFF. The chain uses TRBV5-6 and TRBJ2-1, with 10 bases that match TRBD1. The CDR3 is 17 amino acids. With V trimmed by 3 bases and J by 3 bases, 9 bases remained unmatched. CDR1 is SGHDT, CDR2 YYEEEE, per germline. Filled out from reference TRBV5-6 and TRBJ2-1, the complete variable domain reads DAGVTQSPTHLIKTRGQQVTLRCSPKSGHDTVSWYQQALGQGPQFIFQYYEEEERQRGNFPDRFSGHQFPNYSSELNVNALLLGDSALYLCASSSDRGLAGYNEQFFGPGTRLTVL.

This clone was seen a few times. DNA for the CDR3: TGTGCCAGCAGCCCACCGGGGGGATCGAATTCACCCCTCCACTTT. This gives the protein CASSPPGGSNSPLHF. The chain joins TRBV7-8 to TRBJ1-6, with D possibly being TRBD1 (5 bases). Trimming shortened V by 5 bases and J by 7 bases, and 15 bases separated the two germline ends. Germline assignment: CDR1 SGHVS and CDR2 FQNEAQ. The CDR3 totals 15 residues.

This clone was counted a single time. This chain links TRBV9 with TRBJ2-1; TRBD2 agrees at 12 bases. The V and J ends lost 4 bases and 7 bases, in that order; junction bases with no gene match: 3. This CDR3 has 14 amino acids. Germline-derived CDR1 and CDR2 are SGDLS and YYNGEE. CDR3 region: CASSRLAGENEQFF. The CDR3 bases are TGTGCCAGCAGCCGACTAGCGGGGGAGAATGAGCAGTTCTTC.

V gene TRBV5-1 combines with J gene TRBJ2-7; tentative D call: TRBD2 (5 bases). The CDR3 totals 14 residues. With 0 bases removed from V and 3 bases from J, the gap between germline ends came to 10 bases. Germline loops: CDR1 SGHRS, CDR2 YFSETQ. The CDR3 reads CASSLGPGNYEQYF. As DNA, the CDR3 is TGCGCCAGCAGCTTGGGCCCGGGGAACTACGAGCAGTACTTC. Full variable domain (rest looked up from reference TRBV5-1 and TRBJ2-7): KAGVTQTPRYLIKTRGQQVTLSCSPISGHRSVSWYQQTPGQGLQFLFEYFSETQRNKGNFPGRFSGRQFSNSRSEMNVSTLELGDSALYLCASSLGPGNYEQYFGPGTRLTVT.

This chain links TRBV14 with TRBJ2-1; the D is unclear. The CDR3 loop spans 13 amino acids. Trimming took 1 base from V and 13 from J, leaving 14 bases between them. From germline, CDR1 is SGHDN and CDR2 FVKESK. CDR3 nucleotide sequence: TGTGCCAGCAGCCAAGTATTGGCCACCGAACAGTTCTTC. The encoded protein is CASSQVLATEQFF.